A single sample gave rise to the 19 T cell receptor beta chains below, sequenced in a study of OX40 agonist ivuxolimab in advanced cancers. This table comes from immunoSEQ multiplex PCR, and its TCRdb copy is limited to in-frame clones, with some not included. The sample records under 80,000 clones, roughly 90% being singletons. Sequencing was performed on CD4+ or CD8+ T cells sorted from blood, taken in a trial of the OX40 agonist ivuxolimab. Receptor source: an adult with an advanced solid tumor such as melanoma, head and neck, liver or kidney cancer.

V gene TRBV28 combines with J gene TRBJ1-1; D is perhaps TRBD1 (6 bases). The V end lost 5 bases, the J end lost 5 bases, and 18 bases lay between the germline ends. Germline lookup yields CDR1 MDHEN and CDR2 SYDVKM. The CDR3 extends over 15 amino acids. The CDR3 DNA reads TGTGCCAGCAGTCAAACCCGCGGGACATGGACTGAAGCTTTCTTT. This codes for CASSQTRGTWTEAFF. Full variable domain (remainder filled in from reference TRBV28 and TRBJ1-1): DVKVTQSSRYLVKRTGEKVFLECVQDMDHENMFWYRQDPGLGLRLIYFSYDVKMKEKGDIPEGYSVSREKKERFSLILESASTNQTSMYLCASSQTRGTWTEAFFGQGTRLTVV.

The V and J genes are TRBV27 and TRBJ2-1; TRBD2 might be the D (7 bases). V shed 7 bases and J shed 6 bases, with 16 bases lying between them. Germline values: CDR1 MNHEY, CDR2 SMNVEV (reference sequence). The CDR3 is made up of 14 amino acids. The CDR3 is CASTLRGGGNEQFF. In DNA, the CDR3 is TGTGCCAGCACCCTTAGGGGAGGGGGCAATGAGCAGTTCTTC.

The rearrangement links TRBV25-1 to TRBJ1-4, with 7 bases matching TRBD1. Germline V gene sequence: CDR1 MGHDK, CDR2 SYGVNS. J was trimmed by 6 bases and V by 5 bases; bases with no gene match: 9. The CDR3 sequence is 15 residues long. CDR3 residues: CASSQGDREDEKLFF. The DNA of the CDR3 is TGTGCCAGCAGTCAGGGCGACAGGGAGGATGAAAAACTGTTTTTT.

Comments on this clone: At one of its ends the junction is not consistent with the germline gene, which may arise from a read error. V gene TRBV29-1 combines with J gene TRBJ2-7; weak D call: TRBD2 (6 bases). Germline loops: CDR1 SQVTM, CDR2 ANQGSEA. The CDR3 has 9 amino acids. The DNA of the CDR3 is TGCAGCGTTGGGAGGGAGCAGCACTTC. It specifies CSVGREQHF.

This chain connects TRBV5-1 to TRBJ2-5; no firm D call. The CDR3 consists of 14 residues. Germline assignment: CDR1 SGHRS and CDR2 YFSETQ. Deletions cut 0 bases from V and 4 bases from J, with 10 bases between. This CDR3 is CASSLVGGVETQYF. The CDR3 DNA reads TGCGCCAGCAGCTTGGTTGGCGGAGTAGAGACCCAGTACTTC. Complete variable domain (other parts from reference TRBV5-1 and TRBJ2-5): KAGVTQTPRYLIKTRGQQVTLSCSPISGHRSVSWYQQTPGQGLQFLFEYFSETQRNKGNFPGRFSGRQFSNSRSEMNVSTLELGDSALYLCASSLVGGVETQYFGPGTRLLVL.

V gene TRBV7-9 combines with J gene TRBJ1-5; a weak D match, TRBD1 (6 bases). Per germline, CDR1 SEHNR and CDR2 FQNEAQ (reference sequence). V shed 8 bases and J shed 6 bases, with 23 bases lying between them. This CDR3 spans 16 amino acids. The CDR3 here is CASSVDSGGVGQPQHF. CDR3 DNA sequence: TGTGCCAGCTCAGTAGACTCGGGGGGCGTCGGTCAGCCCCAGCATTTT.

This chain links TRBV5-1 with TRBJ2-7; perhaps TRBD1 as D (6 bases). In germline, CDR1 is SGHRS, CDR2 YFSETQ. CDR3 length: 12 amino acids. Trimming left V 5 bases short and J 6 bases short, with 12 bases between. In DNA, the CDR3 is TGCGCCAGCAGTCTACAGGGTGGCGAGCAGTACTTC. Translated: CASSLQGGEQYF.

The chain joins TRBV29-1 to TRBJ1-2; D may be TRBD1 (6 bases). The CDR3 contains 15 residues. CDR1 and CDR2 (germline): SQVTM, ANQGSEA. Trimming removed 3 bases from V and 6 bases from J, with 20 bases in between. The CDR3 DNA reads TGCAGCGTTGATTTCGAGTTTAGGACAGCTCATGGCTACACCTTC. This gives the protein CSVDFEFRTAHGYTF. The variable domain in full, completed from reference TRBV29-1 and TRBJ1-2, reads SAVISQKPSRDICQRGTSLTIQCQVDSQVTMMFWYRQQPGQSLTLIATANQGSEATYESGFVIDKFPISRPNLTFSTLTVSNMSPEDSSIYLCSVDFEFRTAHGYTFGSGTRLTVV.

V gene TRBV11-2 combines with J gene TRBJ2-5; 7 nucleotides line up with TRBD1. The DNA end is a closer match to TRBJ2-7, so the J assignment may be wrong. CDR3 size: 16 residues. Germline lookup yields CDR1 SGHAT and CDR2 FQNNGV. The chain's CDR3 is CASSPVGTASNYEQYF. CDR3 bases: TGTGCCAGCAGTCCTGTGGGGACAGCTTCGAACTACGAGCAGTACTTC.

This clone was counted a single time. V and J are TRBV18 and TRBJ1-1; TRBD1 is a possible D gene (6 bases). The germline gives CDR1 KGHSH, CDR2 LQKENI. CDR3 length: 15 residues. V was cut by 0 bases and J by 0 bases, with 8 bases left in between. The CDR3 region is CASSPPWGLNTEAFF. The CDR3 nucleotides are TGTGCCAGCTCACCACCGTGGGGGCTGAACACTGAAGCTTTCTTT.

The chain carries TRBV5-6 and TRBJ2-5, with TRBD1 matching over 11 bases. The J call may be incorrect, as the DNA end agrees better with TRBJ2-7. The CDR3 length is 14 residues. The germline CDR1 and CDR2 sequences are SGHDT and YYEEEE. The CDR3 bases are TGTGCCAGCAGCCTATGGGACAGGGGGTACGAGCAGTACTTC. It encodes CASSLWDRGYEQYF.

The CDR3 DNA follows: TGTGCCAGCAGGTCTCCCAAGGTCAGCTCCTACGAGCAGTACTTC. Protein sequence: CASRSPKVSSYEQYF. This chain joins TRBV6-5 and TRBJ2-7; D is ambiguous. V was shortened by 6 bases and J by 0 bases, with 15 bases between the two germline ends. This CDR3 region has 15 residues. Germline-derived CDR1 and CDR2 are MNHEY and SVGAGI.

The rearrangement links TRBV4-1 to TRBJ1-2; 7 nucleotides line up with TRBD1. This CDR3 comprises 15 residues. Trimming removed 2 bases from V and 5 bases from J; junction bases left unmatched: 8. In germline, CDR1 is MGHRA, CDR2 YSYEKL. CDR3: CASSQSRGRQYGYTF. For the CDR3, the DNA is TGCGCCAGCAGCCAATCTAGGGGGCGTCAATATGGCTACACCTTC.

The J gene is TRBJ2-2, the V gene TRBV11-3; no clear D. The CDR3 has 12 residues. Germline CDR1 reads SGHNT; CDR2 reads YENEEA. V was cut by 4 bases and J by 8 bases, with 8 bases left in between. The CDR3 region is CASSYQRGELFF. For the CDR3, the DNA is TGTGCCAGCAGCTACCAGAGGGGGGAGCTGTTTTTT.

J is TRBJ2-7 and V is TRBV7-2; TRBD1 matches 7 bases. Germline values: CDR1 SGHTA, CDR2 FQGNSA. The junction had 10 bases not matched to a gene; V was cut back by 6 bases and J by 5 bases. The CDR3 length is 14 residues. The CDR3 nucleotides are TGTGCCAGCAGTTCCCGACGGGACAGCGACGAGCAGTACTTC. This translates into CASSSRRDSDEQYF.

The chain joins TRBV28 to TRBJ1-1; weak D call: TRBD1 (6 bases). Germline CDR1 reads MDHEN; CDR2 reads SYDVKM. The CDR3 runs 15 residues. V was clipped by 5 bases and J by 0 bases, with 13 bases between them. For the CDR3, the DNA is TGTGCCAGCAGTCCGTGGGGGGGGCTGAACACTGAAGCTTTCTTT. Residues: CASSPWGGLNTEAFF.

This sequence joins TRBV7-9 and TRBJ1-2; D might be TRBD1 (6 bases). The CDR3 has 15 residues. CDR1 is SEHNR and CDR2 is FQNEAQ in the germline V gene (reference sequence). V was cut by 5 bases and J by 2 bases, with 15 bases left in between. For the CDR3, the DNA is TGTGCCAGCAGCCTCTCGGGGGCGGGGAACTATGGCTACACCTTC. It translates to CASSLSGAGNYGYTF.

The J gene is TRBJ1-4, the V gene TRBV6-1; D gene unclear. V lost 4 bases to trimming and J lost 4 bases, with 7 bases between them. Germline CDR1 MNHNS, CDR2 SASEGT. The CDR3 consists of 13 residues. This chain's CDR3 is CASSVLINEKLFF. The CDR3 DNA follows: TGTGCCAGCAGTGTGCTGATTAATGAAAAACTGTTTTTT.

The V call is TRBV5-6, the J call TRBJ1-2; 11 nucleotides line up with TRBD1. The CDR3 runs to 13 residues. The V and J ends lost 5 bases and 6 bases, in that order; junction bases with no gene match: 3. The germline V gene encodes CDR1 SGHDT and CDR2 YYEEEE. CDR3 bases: TGTGCCAGCAGTGGACAGGGGGCACATGGCTACACCTTC. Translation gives CASSGQGAHGYTF. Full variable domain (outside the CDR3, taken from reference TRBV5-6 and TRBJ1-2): DAGVTQSPTHLIKTRGQQVTLRCSPKSGHDTVSWYQQALGQGPQFIFQYYEEEERQRGNFPDRFSGHQFPNYSSELNVNALLLGDSALYLCASSGQGAHGYTFGSGTRLTVV.